This T cell receptor (beta chain) was documented in a study of cytomegalovirus exposure and HLA in healthy donors. Whole-study findings and limits: Sequencing probably produced one cluster of sequence variants that were highly shared. Researchers catalogued some 160 TCR beta chains as cytomegalovirus-associated. A link between a missense DCLRE1C variant and TCR beta V- and J-gene trimming emerged from a later analysis.

Worth noting for this clone: What it recognizes is unknown.

The study ran its PCR with 60 Vbeta and 13 Jbeta primers. Assay used: immunoSEQ multiplex PCR; TCRdb lists only in-frame clones, some missing. The sample carries 100,000 to 120,000 clones, over 60% recorded once. This CDR3 contains 15 residues. Trimming cost V 3 bases and J 3 bases, with 13 bases left between them. Per the germline V gene, CDR1 is SGHDT and CDR2 is YYEEEE. Material for sequencing was PBMCs. The V gene is TRBV5-6, the J gene TRBJ1-5; TRBD1 might be the D (5 bases). The sequence was collected from a middle-aged man in good health and CMV-seropositive. CDR3 in DNA: TGTGCCAGCAGCTGGGGCGGCATTTCCAATCAGCCCCAGCATTTT. This codes for CASSWGGISNQPQHF.